These 20 T cell receptor beta chains came from one sample sequenced in a study of cytomegalovirus exposure and HLA in healthy donors. Researchers ran the PCR with 60 Vbeta and 13 Jbeta primers. Some clones are missing from TCRdb's copy, which holds only in-frame ones; the method was immunoSEQ multiplex PCR. The sample includes 80,000 to 100,000 clones. Sequencing was carried out using PBMCs. These receptors originate from a man aged 45 to 65 in good health and CMV-seropositive.

About this clone itself: Since the CDR3 does not end with the conserved phenylalanine or tryptophan, this likely comes from a read error. This sequence joins TRBV30 and TRBJ1-6, with no clear D. The germline V and J ends were trimmed by 2 bases and 0 bases, with 8 bases remaining between them. The CDR3 is 15 residues long. The germline gives CDR1 GTSNPN, CDR2 SVGIG (reference sequence). The CDR3 region is CAWSFGSSYNSPLHL. DNA for the CDR3: TGTGCCTGGAGTTTTGGGAGCTCCTATAATTCACCCCTCCACCTT.

V usage is TRBV6-1 and J usage is TRBJ1-1; D not certain. The CDR3 runs to 13 residues. Trimming left V 6 bases short and J 5 bases short, with 13 bases between. Germline V gene sequence: CDR1 MNHNS, CDR2 SASEGT. Here the CDR3 reads CASRTAGGTEAFF. In DNA form, the CDR3 reads TGTGCCAGCAGAACGGCCGGAGGGACTGAAGCTTTCTTT.

As DNA, the CDR3 is TGTGCCAGCAGCCCGCCGGAGGTGGAGACCCAGTACTTC. Protein: CASSPPEVETQYF. The chain couples TRBV7-9 to TRBJ2-5; tentative D call: TRBD2 (5 bases). Germline lookup yields CDR1 SEHNR and CDR2 FQNEAQ (reference sequence). This CDR3 spans 13 amino acids. V lost 5 bases to trimming and J lost 5 bases, with 12 bases between them.

The chain links TRBV30 to TRBJ1-1; 10 nucleotides agree with TRBD1. Germline-derived CDR1 and CDR2 are GTSNPN and SVGIG (reference sequence). This CDR3 has 13 residues. After removal of 4 bases from V and 4 bases from J, the junction contained 3 bases not matched to a gene. The CDR3 sequence is CAWTRTGGTEAFF. As DNA, the CDR3 is TGTGCCTGGACCCGGACAGGGGGCACTGAAGCTTTCTTT. The complete variable domain, with remaining parts taken from reference TRBV30 and TRBJ1-1, reads SQTIHQWPATLVQPVGSPLSLECTVEGTSNPNLYWYRQAAGRGLQLLFYSVGIGQISSEVPQNLSASRPQDRQFILSSKKLLLSDSGFYLCAWTRTGGTEAFFGQGTRLTVV.

This rearrangement joins TRBV12-5 to TRBJ1-1, with a tentative D call TRBD1 (5 bases). Germline-derived CDR1 and CDR2 are LGHNT and FRNRAP. CDR3 length equals 13 residues. The V end was cut by 7 bases, the J end by 5 bases, with 14 bases between. This CDR3 reads CASARQGRTEAFF. CDR3 nucleotides: TGTGCTAGTGCCCGTCAGGGTCGAACTGAAGCTTTCTTT.

The V call is TRBV7-2, the J call TRBJ2-5, with 7 nucleotides matching TRBD1. The CDR3 has 18 amino acids. The V segment lost 2 bases and the J segment 7 bases; nucleotides outside the gene matches: 19. Germline CDR1 SGHTA, CDR2 FQGNSA. The CDR3 DNA reads as TGTGCCAGCAGCTTACGCCCCCCTACGGGACAGACGGCGGGGACCCAGTACTTC. Protein sequence: CASSLRPPTGQTAGTQYF.

This sequence joins TRBV5-6 and TRBJ1-2, with 8 positions matching TRBD1. CDR1 and CDR2 (germline): SGHDT, YYEEEE. Trimming at V came to 0 bases and at J to 6 bases, leaving 10 bases not matched to a gene. The CDR3 sequence is 16 residues long. The CDR3 DNA reads TGTGCCAGCAGCTTGGACCTTTTTCAGGGGGCGAATGGCTACACCTTC. Its translation: CASSLDLFQGANGYTF.

This chain connects TRBV7-2 to TRBJ2-5; perhaps TRBD1 as D (6 bases). From germline, CDR1 is SGHTA and CDR2 FQGNSA. This CDR3 has 15 amino acids. Deletions cut 2 bases from V and 0 bases from J, with 10 bases between. The CDR3 region has the DNA TGTGCCAGCAGCTTACTGGGGGCGTACCAAGAGACCCAGTACTTC. This translates into CASSLLGAYQETQYF.

This rearrangement joins TRBV7-9 to TRBJ1-4, with 9 bases lining up with TRBD1. Trimming took 4 bases from V and 8 from J; bases not matched to a gene: 11. This CDR3 contains 16 residues. CDR1 SEHNR and CDR2 FQNEAQ come from the germline V gene (reference sequence). The CDR3 DNA reads as TGTGCCAGCAGCTCATACGACAGGGGGTTGAAGGAAAAACTGTTTTTT. Translation gives CASSSYDRGLKEKLFF.

The chain couples TRBV7-9 to TRBJ1-1; no clear D gene. The CDR3 loop spans 18 amino acids. V was cut by 3 bases and J by 3 bases, with 23 bases left in between. CDR1 and CDR2 from the germline V gene are SEHNR and FQNEAQ (reference sequence). The CDR3 DNA reads as TGTGCCAGCAGCTTCGGCCCCTCTTCCGGGTCCTCCTACACTGAAGCTTTCTTT. Amino acids: CASSFGPSSGSSYTEAFF.

The rearrangement links TRBV19 to TRBJ2-1, with 11 bases aligning to TRBD2. The length of the CDR3 is 16 residues. With V trimmed by 5 bases and J by 5 bases, 8 bases remained unmatched. Germline values: CDR1 LNHDA, CDR2 SQIVND (reference sequence). The CDR3 DNA follows: TGTGCCAGTAGTCTGAGGACTAGCGGGCCAAACAATGAGCAGTTCTTC. Residues: CASSLRTSGPNNEQFF.

This rearrangement joins TRBV28 to TRBJ2-1; D gene uncertain. V dropped 6 bases and J dropped 7 bases, with 10 bases sitting between them. This CDR3 comprises 12 residues. Germline CDR1 reads MDHEN; CDR2 reads SYDVKM. The CDR3, as DNA: TGTGCCAGCAGCAGGATTGAAAATGAGCAGTTCTTC. Its translation is CASSRIENEQFF.

V and J are TRBV4-3 and TRBJ2-2, with 11 bases that match TRBD2. From germline, CDR1 is LGHNA and CDR2 YSLEER. CDR3 length: 17 amino acids. V dropped 1 base and J dropped 4; count of bases not matched to a gene: 5. CDR3 nucleotide sequence: TGCGCCAGCAGCCAAGCACTAGCGGGAGATGGCACCGGGGAGCTGTTTTTT. The encoded protein is CASSQALAGDGTGELFF.

The rearrangement joins TRBV11-3 to TRBJ1-1; 9 nucleotides line up with TRBD1. There are 14 residues in the CDR3. Trimming removed 6 bases from V and 6 bases from J; junction bases left unmatched: 8. The V gene's germline CDR1 is SGHNT and CDR2 YENEEA. CDR3 DNA: TGTGCCAGCAGTACCACAGGGGGCAGGGCTGAAGCTTTCTTT. It encodes CASSTTGGRAEAFF.

The chain couples TRBV2 to TRBJ2-1; no definite D call. The V and J ends lost 3 bases and 9 bases respectively, with 9 bases between them. This CDR3 comprises 12 residues. CDR1 and CDR2 (germline): SNHLY, FYNNEI. CDR3 sequence: CASSDNEVEQFF. The DNA of the CDR3 is TGTGCCAGCAGTGATAACGAGGTTGAGCAGTTCTTC.

V is TRBV6-6 and J is TRBJ2-7, with TRBD1 as a possible D gene (6 bases). The ends were cut back, 4 bases at V and 3 bases at J, with 16 bases in the middle. Germline V gene data show CDR1 as MNHNY and CDR2 as SVGAGI (reference sequence). CDR3 length: 15 residues. CDR3 loop: CASSSPGTSDYEQYV. CDR3 DNA sequence: TGTGCCAGCAGTTCCCCCGGGACATCCGACTACGAGCAGTACGTC.

The V and J genes are TRBV7-9 and TRBJ2-7; 12 bases map to TRBD2. CDR1 and CDR2 (germline): SEHNR, FQNEAQ (reference sequence). Unmatched junction bases numbered 9, after V lost 6 bases and J lost 3 bases. The CDR3 consists of 16 residues. The CDR3 reads CASRPVSSGGVYEQYV. The CDR3 DNA reads TGTGCCAGCAGGCCCGTTTCTAGCGGGGGGGTCTACGAGCAGTACGTC.

This chain connects TRBV11-2 to TRBJ1-1; no reliable D call. The ends were cut back, 3 bases at V and 0 bases at J, with 5 bases in the middle. This CDR3 spans 13 amino acids. In germline, CDR1 is SGHAT, CDR2 FQNNGV. The CDR3 is CASSLQLNTEAFF. CDR3 DNA: TGTGCCAGCAGCTTGCAGTTGAACACTGAAGCTTTCTTT.

The V call is TRBV6-5, the J call TRBJ1-4; D is unclear. CDR3 length: 15 residues. Looked up from germline, CDR1 is MNHEY and CDR2 is SVGAGI. V lost 11 bases and J lost 0, with 16 bases in between. The CDR3 protein is CAPIGETATNEKLFF. The CDR3 region has the DNA TGTGCCCCAATTGGAGAAACTGCAACTAATGAAAAACTGTTTTTT.

This sequence joins TRBV27 and TRBJ2-1; a possible D gene is TRBD2 (5 bases). CDR3 length: 15 residues. Per germline, CDR1 MNHEY and CDR2 SMNVEV (reference sequence). Trimming stripped 6 bases from V and 5 bases from J, with 17 bases between. The CDR3 nucleotides are TGTGCCAGCAGCTTGAATCCTAACGGGAACAATGAGCAGTTCTTC. Its translation: CASSLNPNGNNEQFF.